The source of this T cell receptor (beta chain) is a study of shared clonotypes between healthy human individuals. Broader study findings: The naive CD4 repertoires of several donors were compared, and around 4.9% of clonotypes were shared.

CD4+ cells underwent separation, giving CD45RA+ naive and CD45RA-negative memory subsets. About this clone itself: The antigen remains unidentified.

This table comes from immunoSEQ multiplex PCR, and its TCRdb copy is limited to in-frame clones, with some not included. There are around 2.5 million clones in the sample; roughly 93% occur only once, and approximately 0.35% lies in the top ten. Trimming left V 6 bases short and J 2 bases short, with 17 bases between. The germline CDR1 and CDR2 sequences are MDHEN and SYDVKM. The CDR3 is 15 amino acids. The receptor's source is a man aged 18 to 35 in good health. Some clones in this sample may be carry-over from other donors' samples. The rearrangement uses TRBV28 and TRBJ2-7; D gene unclear. Sample: naive CD4+ T cells from PBMCs. The subset was: CD45RA+ positively selected. The CDR3 sequence is CASSRNDWVPYEQYF. Written as DNA, the CDR3 is TGTGCCAGCAGCCGTAATGACTGGGTTCCCTACGAGCAGTACTTC. Full variable domain (rest looked up from reference TRBV28 and TRBJ2-7): DVKVTQSSRYLVKRTGEKVFLECVQDMDHENMFWYRQDPGLGLRLIYFSYDVKMKEKGDIPEGYSVSREKKERFSLILESASTNQTSMYLCASSRNDWVPYEQYFGPGTRLTVT.